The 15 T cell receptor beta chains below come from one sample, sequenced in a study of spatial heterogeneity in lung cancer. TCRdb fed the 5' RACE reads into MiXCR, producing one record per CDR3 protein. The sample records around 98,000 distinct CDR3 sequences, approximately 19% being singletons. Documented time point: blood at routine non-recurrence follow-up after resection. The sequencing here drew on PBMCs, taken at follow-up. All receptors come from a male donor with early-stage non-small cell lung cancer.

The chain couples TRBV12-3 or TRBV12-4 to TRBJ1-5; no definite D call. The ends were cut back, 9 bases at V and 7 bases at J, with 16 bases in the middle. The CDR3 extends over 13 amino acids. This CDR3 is CASCPAGGQPQHF. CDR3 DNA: TGTGCCAGTTGCCCGGCAGGCGGGCAGCCCCAGCATTTT.

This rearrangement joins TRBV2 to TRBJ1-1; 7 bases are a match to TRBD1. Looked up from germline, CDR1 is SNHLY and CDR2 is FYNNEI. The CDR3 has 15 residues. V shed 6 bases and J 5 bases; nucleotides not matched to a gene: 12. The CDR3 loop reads CASRSQTGIKTEAFF. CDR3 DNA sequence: TGTGCCAGCAGGTCCCAGACAGGGATAAAAACTGAAGCTTTCTTT.

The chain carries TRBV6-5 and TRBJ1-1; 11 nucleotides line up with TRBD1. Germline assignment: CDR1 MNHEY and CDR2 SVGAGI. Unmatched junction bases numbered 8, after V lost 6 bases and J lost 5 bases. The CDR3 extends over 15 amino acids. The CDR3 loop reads CASSGGQGAQTEAFF. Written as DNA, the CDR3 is TGTGCCAGCAGCGGCGGACAGGGGGCGCAGACTGAAGCTTTCTTT.

The CDR3 protein is CASSAITGTARGGELFF. The CDR3 DNA sequence: TGTGCCAGCAGCGCAATTACCGGGACAGCTCGTGGCGGGGAGCTGTTTTTT. This sequence joins TRBV11-3 and TRBJ2-2; 7 nucleotides line up with TRBD1. CDR1 SGHNT and CDR2 YENEEA come from the germline V gene. The CDR3 consists of 17 residues. The V and J ends lost 5 bases and 7 bases, in that order; junction bases with no gene match: 16.

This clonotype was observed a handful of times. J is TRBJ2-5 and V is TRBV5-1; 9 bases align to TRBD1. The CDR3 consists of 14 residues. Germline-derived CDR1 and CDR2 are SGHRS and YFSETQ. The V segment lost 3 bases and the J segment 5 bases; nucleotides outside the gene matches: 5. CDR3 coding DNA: TGCGCCAGCAGCTCCCCCGGGACAGGGGAGACCCAGTACTTC. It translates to CASSSPGTGETQYF.

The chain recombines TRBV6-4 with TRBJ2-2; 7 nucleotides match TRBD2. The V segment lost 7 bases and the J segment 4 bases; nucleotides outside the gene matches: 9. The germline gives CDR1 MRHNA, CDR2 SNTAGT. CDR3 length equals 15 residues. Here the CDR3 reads CASIRRELGTGELFF. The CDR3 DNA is TGTGCCAGCATCCGGCGGGAGCTCGGCACCGGGGAGCTGTTTTTT.

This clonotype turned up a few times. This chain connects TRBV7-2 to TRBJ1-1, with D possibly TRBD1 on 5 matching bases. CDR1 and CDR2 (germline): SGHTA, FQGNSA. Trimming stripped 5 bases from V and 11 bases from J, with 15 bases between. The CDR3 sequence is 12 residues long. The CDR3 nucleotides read TGTGCCAGCAGCCCCGGGACCCTCCGGGCTTTCTTT. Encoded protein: CASSPGTLRAFF.

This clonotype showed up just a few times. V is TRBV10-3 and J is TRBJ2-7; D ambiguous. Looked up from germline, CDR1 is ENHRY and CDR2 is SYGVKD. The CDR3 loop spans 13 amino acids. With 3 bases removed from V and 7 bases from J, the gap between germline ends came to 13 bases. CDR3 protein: CAISELNLGEQYV. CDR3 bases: TGTGCCATCAGTGAACTGAATCTGGGAGAGCAGTACGTC.

This CDR3 reads CASSLRESWSSTIYF. The CDR3 bases are TGTGCCAGCAGCTTACGGGAGTCCTGGTCTAGCACCATATATTTT. This chain joins TRBV7-8 and TRBJ1-3; D unclear. Germline values: CDR1 SGHVS, CDR2 FQNEAQ. V lost 2 bases to trimming and J lost 9 bases, with 17 bases between them. The length of the CDR3 is 15 residues. The variable domain in full, completed from reference TRBV7-8 and TRBJ1-3, reads GAGVSQSPRYKVAKRGQDVALRCDPISGHVSLFWYQQALGQGPEFLTYFQNEAQLDKSGLPSDRFFAERPEGSVSTLKIQRTQQEDSAVYLCASSLRESWSSTIYFGEGSWLTVV.

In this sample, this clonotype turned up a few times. The CDR3: CSAGQGAQEKLFF. CDR3 nucleotides: TGCAGTGCTGGACAGGGGGCGCAGGAAAAACTGTTTTTT. The rearrangement joins TRBV20-1 to TRBJ1-4, with TRBD1 matching 11 bases. Germline assignment: CDR1 DFQATT and CDR2 SNEGSKA (reference sequence). J was trimmed by 8 bases and V by 5 bases; bases with no gene match: 4. CDR3 size: 13 residues.

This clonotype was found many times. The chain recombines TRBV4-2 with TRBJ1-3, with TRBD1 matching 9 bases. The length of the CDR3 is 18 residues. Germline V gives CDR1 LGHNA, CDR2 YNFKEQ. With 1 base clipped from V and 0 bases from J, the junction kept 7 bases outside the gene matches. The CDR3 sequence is CASSQAGTGSFSGNTIYF. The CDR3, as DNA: TGTGCCAGCAGCCAAGCCGGGACAGGGAGCTTCTCTGGAAACACCATATATTTT.

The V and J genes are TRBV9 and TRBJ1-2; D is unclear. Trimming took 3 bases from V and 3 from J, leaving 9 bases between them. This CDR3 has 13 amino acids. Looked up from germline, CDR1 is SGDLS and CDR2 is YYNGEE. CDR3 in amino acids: CASSGQTYYGYTF. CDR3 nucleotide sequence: TGTGCCAGCAGCGGGCAGACCTACTATGGCTACACCTTC.

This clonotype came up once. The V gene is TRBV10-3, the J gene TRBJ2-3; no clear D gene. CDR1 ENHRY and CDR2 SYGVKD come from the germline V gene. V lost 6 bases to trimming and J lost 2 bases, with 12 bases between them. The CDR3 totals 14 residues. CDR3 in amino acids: CAIRDAIPTDTQYF. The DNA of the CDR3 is TGTGCCATCAGGGACGCCATCCCCACAGATACGCAGTATTTT.

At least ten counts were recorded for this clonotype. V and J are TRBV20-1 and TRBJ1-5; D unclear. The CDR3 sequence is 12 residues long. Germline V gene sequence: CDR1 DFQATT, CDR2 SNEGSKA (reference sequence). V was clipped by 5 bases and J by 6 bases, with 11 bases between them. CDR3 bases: TGCAGTGCTGGGCGTCCGGGTCAGCCCCAGCATTTT. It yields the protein CSAGRPGQPQHF.

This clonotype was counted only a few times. CDR3 loop: CSARDREYNAGELFF. As DNA, the CDR3 is TGCAGTGCTAGAGACAGGGAGTATAACGCCGGGGAGCTGTTTTTT. V and J are TRBV20-1 and TRBJ2-2; D may be TRBD1 or TRBD2 (5 bases each). The CDR3 is 15 residues long. In germline, CDR1 is DFQATT, CDR2 SNEGSKA (reference sequence). V lost 0 bases, J lost 6 bases, and 14 bases lay in between.